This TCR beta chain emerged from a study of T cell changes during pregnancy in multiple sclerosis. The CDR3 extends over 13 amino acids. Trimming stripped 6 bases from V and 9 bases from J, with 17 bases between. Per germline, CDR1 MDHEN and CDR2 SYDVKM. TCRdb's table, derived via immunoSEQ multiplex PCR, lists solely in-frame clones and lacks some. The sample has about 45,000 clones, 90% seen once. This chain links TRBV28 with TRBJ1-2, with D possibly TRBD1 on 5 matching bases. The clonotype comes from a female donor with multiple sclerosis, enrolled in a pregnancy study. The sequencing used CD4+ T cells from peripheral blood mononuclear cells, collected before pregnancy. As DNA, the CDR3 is TGTGCCAGCAGCTGGCGGGGGTTTATAAGCTACACCTTC. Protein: CASSWRGFISYTF.